The 30 T cell receptor beta chains in this list originate from one sample, sequenced in a study of Ad26.COV2.S vaccination and SARS-CoV-2 variants. Sample treatment: about 20 received Ad26.COV2.S at low or high dose, single or two shots; about 5 received placebo; per-sample allocation not given. Sampling happened 63 days after the first vaccine or placebo injection. Method: immunoSEQ multiplex PCR; TCRdb's copy keeps in-frame clones and lacks some. The sample lists fewer than 800,000 clones, more than 80% occurring once. The sample in question was peripheral blood, obtained in a trial of Ad26.COV2.S vaccine versus placebo. All receptors come from a person between 18 and 65 years old who received the Ad26.COV2.S COVID-19 vaccine or a placebo.

The chain recombines TRBV12-3 or TRBV12-4 with TRBJ2-5; D unresolved. The CDR3 runs to 13 residues. V was clipped by 2 bases and J by 6 bases, with 10 bases between them. CDR3 amino acids: CASSLKAAKTQYF. DNA for the CDR3: TGTGCCAGCAGTTTAAAGGCGGCGAAGACCCAGTACTTC.

The chain links TRBV18 to TRBJ1-4, with TRBD1 matching over 9 bases. With V trimmed by 0 bases and J by 5 bases, 7 bases remained unmatched. Per germline, CDR1 KGHSH and CDR2 LQKENI. This CDR3 is 17 amino acids long. CDR3 in DNA: TGTGCCAGCTCACCACCGTTAGCGGGACAGGGAAATGAAAAACTGTTTTTT. Amino acids: CASSPPLAGQGNEKLFF.

The V gene is TRBV4-3, the J gene TRBJ2-2; D is possibly TRBD2 (6 bases). CDR1 LGHNA and CDR2 YSLEER come from the germline V gene. Trimming cost V 0 bases and J 7 bases, with 12 bases left between them. There are 15 residues in the CDR3. CDR3 region: CASSQDGGSGGELFF. The CDR3 DNA follows: TGCGCCAGCAGCCAAGACGGAGGGTCTGGCGGGGAGCTGTTTTTT.

The rearrangement uses TRBV7-2 and TRBJ2-2; TRBD1 aligns across 8 bases. CDR3 length equals 15 residues. Germline lookup yields CDR1 SGHTA and CDR2 FQGNSA. Trimming removed 5 bases from V and 6 bases from J; junction bases left unmatched: 8. The CDR3 nucleotides are TGTGCCAGCAGCCCTCGGACAGGGTTGCCCGGGGAGCTGTTTTTT. As protein: CASSPRTGLPGELFF.

V is TRBV15 and J is TRBJ1-1; 10 nucleotides align to TRBD1. Per germline, CDR1 LNHNV and CDR2 YYDKDF (reference sequence). This CDR3 spans 15 amino acids. V shed 4 bases, J shed 4 bases, and the junction held 6 bases outside the gene matches. The CDR3 sequence is CATSKTRTGGTEAFF. Written as DNA, the CDR3 is TGTGCCACCAGCAAGACGCGGACAGGGGGCACTGAAGCTTTCTTT.

A note on this clone: The same CDR3 can be traced to other DNA sequences in this sample. The CDR3 DNA reads TGTGCCTGGAGTGTAGCGAACACTGAAGCTTTCTTT. Residues: CAWSVANTEAFF. This chain connects TRBV30 to TRBJ1-1; D gene ambiguous. V was trimmed by 0 bases and J by 1 base, leaving 3 bases between them. Germline V gives CDR1 GTSNPN, CDR2 SVGIG (reference sequence). The CDR3 length is 12 residues.

This clone has a single count. The chain links TRBV4-1 to TRBJ1-4; D ambiguous. V lost 0 bases to trimming and J lost 3 bases, with 14 bases between them. This CDR3 contains 17 residues. Germline CDR1 is MGHRA and CDR2 is YSYEKL. The CDR3 loop is CASSQDGEREPNEKLFF. CDR3 DNA sequence: TGCGCCAGCAGCCAAGATGGAGAGCGGGAGCCTAATGAAAAACTGTTTTTT.

This chain links TRBV7-2 with TRBJ2-7; TRBD2 is a possible D gene (6 bases). The V end lost 5 bases, the J end lost 3 bases, and 14 bases lay between the germline ends. The length of the CDR3 is 14 residues. Germline-derived CDR1 and CDR2 are SGHTA and FQGNSA. The CDR3 loop reads CASSARGTDYEQYF. The CDR3 bases are TGTGCCAGCAGCGCGCGCGGGACGGACTACGAGCAGTACTTC.

The chain couples TRBV5-4 to TRBJ2-1, with TRBD2 as a possible D gene (5 bases). CDR3 size: 14 residues. Trimming stripped 0 bases from V and 6 bases from J, with 10 bases between. Germline assignment: CDR1 SGHNT and CDR2 YYREEE (reference sequence). The CDR3 spells CASSLGVALNEQFF. Written as DNA, the CDR3 is TGTGCCAGCAGCTTGGGGGTAGCGCTCAATGAGCAGTTCTTC.

This clone was observed a few times. The chain combines TRBV4-1 with TRBJ2-7; D is perhaps TRBD2 (5 bases). With 0 bases removed from V and 2 bases from J, the gap between germline ends came to 11 bases. Germline-derived CDR1 and CDR2 are MGHRA and YSYEKL. CDR3 length equals 15 residues. The CDR3 DNA reads as TGCGCCAGCAGCCAAGACACGCTAGCCGCCTACGAGCAGTACTTC. Translation: CASSQDTLAAYEQYF.

The chain has TRBV5-4 and TRBJ2-7; TRBD2 matches 7 bases. V was clipped by 4 bases and J by 0 bases; unmatched bases: 10. This CDR3 spans 16 amino acids. Germline assignment: CDR1 SGHNT and CDR2 YYREEE (reference sequence). In DNA form, the CDR3 reads TGTGCCAGCAGCGCCTCTAGCGGCTCAGGCTCCTACGAGCAGTACTTC. Translated: CASSASSGSGSYEQYF. The full variable domain, with the rest looked up from reference TRBV5-4 and TRBJ2-7, is ETGVTQSPTHLIKTRGQQVTLRCSSQSGHNTVSWYQQALGQGPQFIFQYYREEENGRGNFPPRFSGLQFPNYSSELNVNALELDDSALYLCASSASSGSGSYEQYFGPGTRLTVT.

The J gene is TRBJ2-3, the V gene TRBV7-2, with 7 bases matching TRBD1. This CDR3 contains 13 residues. Per the germline V gene, CDR1 is SGHTA and CDR2 is FQGNSA. Losses at the gene ends were 8 bases for V and 3 bases for J; bases not matched to a gene: 5. CDR3 amino acids: CASRRGLTDTQYF. DNA for the CDR3: TGTGCCAGCCGAAGGGGGCTGACAGATACGCAGTATTTT.

This clone turned up a few times. The V and J genes are TRBV10-3 and TRBJ1-5; no reliable D call. The CDR3 contains 16 residues. Germline V lookup: CDR1 ENHRY, CDR2 SYGVKD. V gave up 6 bases and J gave up 2 bases, with 17 bases separating them. This CDR3 reads CAISDPTFGGNQPQHF. In DNA, the CDR3 is TGTGCCATCAGCGACCCAACATTCGGGGGCAATCAGCCCCAGCATTTT.

This clone was seen more than once but under ten times. The V and J genes are TRBV5-4 and TRBJ1-3; D not certain. From germline, CDR1 is SGHNT and CDR2 YYREEE (reference sequence). V lost 1 base, J lost 0 bases, and 11 bases lay in between. The CDR3 totals 16 residues. The CDR3 nucleotides read TGTGCCAGCAGCTTGAATGGGTTGCGCTCTGGAAACACCATATATTTT. Amino acid sequence: CASSLNGLRSGNTIYF.

The rearrangement links TRBV6-5 to TRBJ1-1; D might be TRBD1 (5 bases). V was clipped by 2 bases and J by 0 bases, with 13 bases between them. The CDR3 has 16 residues. Looked up from germline, CDR1 is MNHEY and CDR2 is SVGAGI. This chain's CDR3 is CASSYAAGSMNTEAFF. CDR3 bases: TGTGCCAGCAGTTACGCCGCAGGGTCCATGAACACTGAAGCTTTCTTT.

The chain uses TRBV19 and TRBJ1-5; TRBD1 matches at 8 bases. The germline CDR1 and CDR2 sequences are LNHDA and SQIVND (reference sequence). The CDR3 is 15 residues long. J gave up 3 bases and V 4 bases, and 5 bases lay outside the gene matches. The CDR3 reads CASSTDRGLNQPQHF. The CDR3 nucleotides read TGTGCCAGTAGTACCGACAGGGGACTCAATCAGCCCCAGCATTTT.

This chain connects TRBV3-1 (or the pseudogene TRBV3-2) to TRBJ1-1, with unresolved D. Trimming shortened V by 6 bases and J by 8 bases, and 10 bases separated the two germline ends. CDR1 and CDR2 (germline): LGHDT, YNNKEL (reference sequence). The CDR3 totals 11 residues. In DNA, the CDR3 is TGTGCCAGCAGGGTGGGAAGGGAAGCTTTCTTT. It translates to CASRVGREAFF.

CDR3 bases: TGTGCCAGCAGCCGTCGGGAGGGAAATAATTCACCCCTCCACTTT. Encoded protein: CASSRREGNNSPLHF. V usage is TRBV7-9 and J usage is TRBJ1-6; the D is unclear. CDR3 length: 15 amino acids. Looked up from germline, CDR1 is SEHNR and CDR2 is FQNEAQ (reference sequence). V was shortened by 5 bases and J by 5 bases, with 13 bases between the two germline ends.

The V gene is TRBV24-1, the J gene TRBJ2-2, with 7 bases lining up with TRBD1. CDR1 is KGHDR and CDR2 is SFDVKD in the germline V gene. The V and J ends lost 3 bases and 5 bases, in that order; junction bases with no gene match: 8. CDR3 length: 16 residues. The CDR3 region has the DNA TGTGCCACCAGTGATCCCGCGACAGGGCGGACCGGGGAGCTGTTTTTT. Amino acid sequence: CATSDPATGRTGELFF.

This chain uses TRBV29-1 with TRBJ2-3, with D possibly called TRBD1 or TRBD2 (5 bases each). V lost 7 bases and J lost 1, with 15 bases in between. CDR3 length: 14 residues. Germline CDR1 SQVTM, CDR2 ANQGSEA. Written as DNA, the CDR3 is TGCAGCGCTTTCGGGGCACCCCGCACAGATACGCAGTATTTT. Translation gives CSAFGAPRTDTQYF.

The genes are TRBV7-9 and TRBJ2-1, with 7 bases matching TRBD2. CDR3 length: 14 residues. V shed 5 bases, J shed 3 bases, and the junction held 4 bases outside the gene matches. Germline V gene data show CDR1 as SEHNR and CDR2 as FQNEAQ (reference sequence). CDR3: CASSRTSDYNEQFF. For the CDR3, the DNA is TGTGCCAGCAGCCGCACTAGCGACTACAATGAGCAGTTCTTC. Full variable domain (outside the CDR3, taken from reference TRBV7-9 and TRBJ2-1): DTGVSQNPRHKITKRGQNVTFRCDPISEHNRLYWYRQTLGQGPEFLTYFQNEAQLEKSRLLSDRFSAERPKGSFSTLEIQRTEQGDSAMYLCASSRTSDYNEQFFGPGTRLTVL.

The gene calls are TRBV27 and TRBJ2-4; no definite D call. This CDR3 comprises 17 residues. The V gene's germline CDR1 is MNHEY and CDR2 SMNVEV (reference sequence). V lost 5 bases to trimming and J lost 3 bases, with 20 bases between them. The CDR3 reads CASSRDAVGSGKNIQYF. The CDR3 DNA is TGTGCCAGCAGTCGAGACGCGGTGGGATCGGGCAAAAACATTCAGTACTTC.

This rearrangement joins TRBV19 to TRBJ1-5; D unclear. The CDR3 runs 17 residues. Germline loops: CDR1 LNHDA, CDR2 SQIVND (reference sequence). With 1 base removed from V and 3 bases from J, the gap between germline ends came to 16 bases. The CDR3 sequence is CASSIGLRAVNNQPQHF. The CDR3 DNA is TGTGCCAGTAGTATAGGCTTACGGGCAGTTAACAATCAGCCCCAGCATTTT.

The rearrangement links TRBV19 to TRBJ2-7; possible D gene TRBD1, 7 bases. CDR1 is LNHDA, CDR2 SQIVND, per germline (reference sequence). V gave up 5 bases and J gave up 7 bases, with 21 bases separating them. The CDR3 is 15 amino acids. The DNA for the CDR3 is TGTGCCAGTAGTCCAGAGACAGGGACTCTACGAGAGCAGTACTTC. Its translation is CASSPETGTLREQYF.

The chain joins TRBV24-1 to TRBJ2-3, with unresolved D. Trimming pared 6 bases from V and 2 bases from J, leaving 5 bases between. The germline V gene encodes CDR1 KGHDR and CDR2 SFDVKD. The CDR3 totals 12 residues. The CDR3: CATSSHTDTQYF. Here the CDR3 DNA reads TGTGCCACCAGTTCCCACACAGATACGCAGTATTTT.

J is TRBJ1-6 and V is TRBV19; 7 positions match TRBD1. This CDR3 is built from 16 residues. V lost 7 bases, J lost 0 bases, and 6 bases stayed unmatched. The germline V gene encodes CDR1 LNHDA and CDR2 SQIVND (reference sequence). CDR3 amino acids: CASTSGGFSYNSPLHF. CDR3 DNA: TGTGCCAGTACTTCAGGGGGGTTCTCCTATAATTCACCCCTCCACTTT.

This clone was observed once. The CDR3 loop reads CASSLGQDNQPQHF. The DNA for the CDR3 is TGTGCCAGCAGCCTGGGACAGGATAATCAGCCCCAGCATTTT. The chain combines TRBV5-5 with TRBJ1-5; 8 bases match TRBD1. CDR3 size: 14 residues. Germline V CDR1 and CDR2: SGHKS, YYEKEE (reference sequence). Germline trimming cut 4 bases from V and 4 bases from J; bases unmatched to any gene: 4.

The J gene is TRBJ1-4, the V gene TRBV6-6; no clear D gene. The CDR3 consists of 12 residues. Trimming took off 0 bases at V and 7 bases at J, with 3 bases between the two ends. Germline V lookup: CDR1 MNHNY, CDR2 SVGAGI (reference sequence). Here the CDR3 DNA reads TGTGCCAGCAGTTACTCCCCTGAAAAACTGTTTTTT. This encodes CASSYSPEKLFF.

This clone was found once. This chain connects TRBV5-1 to TRBJ2-6, with D perhaps assigned TRBD1 or TRBD2 (6 bases each). This CDR3 has 18 amino acids. Germline CDR1 SGHRS, CDR2 YFSETQ. V was trimmed by 4 bases and J by 0 bases, leaving 17 bases between them. The CDR3 nucleotides read TGCGCCAGCAGCCACCTTGACCGGGGGCCCTCTGGGGCCAACGTCCTGACTTTC. This gives the protein CASSHLDRGPSGANVLTF. The full variable domain, rest sourced from reference TRBV5-1 and TRBJ2-6, is KAGVTQTPRYLIKTRGQQVTLSCSPISGHRSVSWYQQTPGQGLQFLFEYFSETQRNKGNFPGRFSGRQFSNSRSEMNVSTLELGDSALYLCASSHLDRGPSGANVLTFGAGSRLTVL.

V usage is TRBV18 and J usage is TRBJ2-1; D may be TRBD1 (5 bases). Per germline, CDR1 KGHSH and CDR2 LQKENI. The CDR3 runs 18 residues. The V end lost 2 bases, the J end lost 5 bases, and 22 bases lay between the germline ends. CDR3 coding DNA: TGTGCCAGCTCACCAGCTGGTCCAGGGTTAGGTACTAACAATGAGCAGTTCTTC. As protein: CASSPAGPGLGTNNEQFF.